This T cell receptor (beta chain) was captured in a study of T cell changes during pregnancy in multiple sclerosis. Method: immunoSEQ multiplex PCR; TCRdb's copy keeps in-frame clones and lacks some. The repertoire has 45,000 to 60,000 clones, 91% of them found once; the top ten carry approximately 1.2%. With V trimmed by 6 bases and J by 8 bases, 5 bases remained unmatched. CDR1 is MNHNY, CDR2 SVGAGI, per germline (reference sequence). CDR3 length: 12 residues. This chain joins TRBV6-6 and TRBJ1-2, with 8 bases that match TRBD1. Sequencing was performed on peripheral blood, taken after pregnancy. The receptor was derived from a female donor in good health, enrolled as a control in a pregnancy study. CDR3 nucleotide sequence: TGTGCCAGCAGACTGACAGGGGAAGGCTACACCTTC. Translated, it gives CASRLTGEGYTF.